These 6 T cell receptor beta chains originate from one sample sequenced in a study of blood T cell repertoires in COVID-19. Using immunoSEQ multiplex PCR, the repertoire was profiled, and TCRdb retains in-frame clones only, with some absent. The sample shows about 73,000 clones, roughly 80% of them seen only once. Sequencing was carried out using peripheral blood. The receptors shown here come from a human donor in a cohort sampled during active COVID-19.

This sequence joins TRBV29-1 and TRBJ2-7, with D perhaps TRBD2 (5 bases). Germline values: CDR1 SQVTM, CDR2 ANQGSEA. Between the trimmed V and J ends, which lost 6 bases and 0 bases, there was a span of 12 bases. This CDR3 has 13 residues. CDR3 bases: TGCAGCGTCTACGAGGGCAGCTCCTACGAGCAGTACTTC. This gives the protein CSVYEGSSYEQYF.

The chain carries TRBV4-2 and TRBJ1-5; 8 nucleotides agree with TRBD1. V lost 4 bases to trimming and J lost 3 bases; unmatched junction nucleotides: 8. The CDR3 totals 16 residues. CDR1 is LGHNA and CDR2 is YNFKEQ in the germline V gene. DNA for the CDR3: TGTGCCAGCAGCCCTTACGGGGACAGGAACAATCAGCCCCAGCATTTT. This gives the protein CASSPYGDRNNQPQHF.

CDR3 DNA sequence: TGTGCCAGCAGCTCATTATCCGGACAGATATATGGCTACACCTTC. It specifies CASSSLSGQIYGYTF. The rearrangement uses TRBV6-5 and TRBJ1-2; a possible D gene is TRBD1 (6 bases). Germline V lookup: CDR1 MNHEY, CDR2 SVGAGI. The V gene lost 6 bases and the J gene lost 5 bases, with 19 bases spanning the gap. The CDR3 contains 15 residues.

The chain employs TRBV2 and TRBJ2-5, with TRBD2 matching over 7 bases. The CDR3 sequence is 15 residues long. The germline CDR1 and CDR2 sequences are SNHLY and FYNNEI. With 4 bases clipped from V and 5 bases from J, the junction kept 10 bases outside the gene matches. Written as DNA, the CDR3 is TGTGCCAGCAGTGGGTCTAGCGGAGCCGAGGAGACCCAGTACTTC. As protein: CASSGSSGAEETQYF.

This clone was observed a single time. The chain combines TRBV19 with TRBJ1-5; maybe TRBD1 (6 bases). This CDR3 comprises 15 residues. The V end lost 6 bases, the J end lost 3 bases, and 15 bases lay between the germline ends. Germline V gene data show CDR1 as LNHDA and CDR2 as SQIVND (reference sequence). CDR3 bases: TGTGCCAGTAGCACCGAAGGGGGATTCAATCAGCCCCAGCATTTT. Its translation: CASSTEGGFNQPQHF.

This chain connects TRBV7-9 to TRBJ1-1; D ambiguous. Germline V gene data show CDR1 as SEHNR and CDR2 as FQNEAQ (reference sequence). The V end lost 5 bases, the J end lost 0 bases, and 10 bases lay between the germline ends. The CDR3 contains 14 residues. The CDR3: CASSRRGMNTEAFF. The CDR3 DNA reads TGTGCCAGCAGCCGTCGGGGTATGAACACTGAAGCTTTCTTT. Together with reference TRBV7-9 and TRBJ1-1, the CDR3 gives the full variable domain: DTGVSQNPRHKITKRGQNVTFRCDPISEHNRLYWYRQTLGQGPEFLTYFQNEAQLEKSRLLSDRFSAERPKGSFSTLEIQRTEQGDSAMYLCASSRRGMNTEAFFGQGTRLTVV.